This TCR beta chain was documented in a study of shared clonotypes between healthy human individuals. At the level of the study: A few men and a couple of women, aged 18 to 49, were donors.

The donors were adults (healthy and HIV-negative) with no recent acute infections or vaccinations. Details on this clone: Its antigen is not known.

The J segment lost 6 bases and the V segment lost 0 bases, leaving 6 bases of the junction unmatched. Per the germline V gene, CDR1 is SGHNT and CDR2 is YYREEE (reference sequence). This CDR3 is 15 amino acids long. TCRdb keeps only in-frame clones here, not all; method: immunoSEQ multiplex PCR. Of 2 million to 2.5 million clones in the sample, about nine tenths were seen once. Study-wide points: Memory subsets generally showed smaller estimated richness than naive subsets did.

The sample comprised naive CD4+ T cells from PBMCs. Subset noted: CD45RA+ positively selected. The sequence was obtained from a man aged 18 to 30 in good health. Some clones in this sample may be carry-over from other donors' samples. J is TRBJ2-5 and V is TRBV5-4; 9 nucleotides line up with TRBD1. Written as DNA, the CDR3 is TGTGCCAGCAGCTTGGCTGGGACAGGGAGGCAGACCCAGTACTTC. This encodes CASSLAGTGRQTQYF.